The 11 T cell receptor beta chains below all came from one sample that was sequenced in a study of shared clonotypes between healthy human individuals. The method was immunoSEQ multiplex PCR; TCRdb's version includes in-frame clones alone and lacks a portion of them. The sample lists some 87,000 clones; 60% to 75% were seen once. Sequencing was carried out using memory CD8+ T cells sorted from blood. Noted subset: CD45RO+ cells pooled with CCR7-negative TemRA cells. Receptor source: a man aged 25-40 years in good health.

V gene TRBV7-9 combines with J gene TRBJ2-1; tentative D call: TRBD2 (6 bases). Germline-derived CDR1 and CDR2 are SEHNR and FQNEAQ (reference sequence). This CDR3 comprises 14 residues. The V gene lost 1 base and the J gene lost 8 bases, with 12 bases spanning the gap. CDR3 loop: CASSLVRGFDEQFF. The CDR3, as DNA: TGTGCCAGCAGCTTAGTTCGGGGGTTCGATGAGCAGTTCTTC.

The rearrangement joins TRBV25-1 to TRBJ2-1; D might be TRBD1 (8 bases). CDR1 is MGHDK and CDR2 is SYGVNS in the germline V gene. The CDR3 has 15 residues. V gave up 2 bases and J gave up 6 bases, with 14 bases separating them. DNA of the CDR3: TGTGCCAGCAGTGAAGACAGGGGCGGGGGCAATGAGCAGTTCTTC. Residues: CASSEDRGGGNEQFF.

In its sample, this clone was seen a few times. This rearrangement joins TRBV28 to TRBJ1-2, with D maybe TRBD1 (5 bases). V gave up 2 bases and J gave up 1 base, with 5 bases separating them. CDR1 MDHEN and CDR2 SYDVKM come from the germline V gene. CDR3 length: 13 amino acids. The CDR3 region has the DNA TGTGCCAGCAGTTTAGACAGTAACTATGGCTACACCTTC. Translating it yields CASSLDSNYGYTF.

The chain is built from TRBV6-4 and TRBJ2-4; 8 bases are shared with TRBD2. CDR1 is MRHNA and CDR2 is SNTAGT in the germline V gene. CDR3 length: 17 residues. J was trimmed by 1 base and V by 10 bases; bases with no gene match: 15. The CDR3 sequence: CATNNAAGGWAKNIQYF. The CDR3 nucleotides are TGTGCCACGAACAACGCGGCGGGAGGTTGGGCCAAAAACATTCAGTACTTC.

The chain recombines TRBV5-4 with TRBJ2-7; D gene uncertain. Germline V gene data show CDR1 as SGHNT and CDR2 as YYREEE (reference sequence). CDR3 length: 14 amino acids. Trimming took 0 bases from V and 1 from J, leaving 8 bases between them. The CDR3 region is CASSLGAWSYEQYF. Here the CDR3 DNA reads TGTGCCAGCAGCTTGGGGGCCTGGTCCTACGAGCAGTACTTC.

The rearrangement links TRBV9 to TRBJ2-1; TRBD2 is a possible D gene (6 bases). Trimming removed 3 bases at V and 6 bases at J, with 10 bases between. Germline loops: CDR1 SGDLS, CDR2 YYNGEE. The CDR3 is made up of 13 amino acids. CDR3: CASSARTTNEQFF. The CDR3 DNA sequence: TGTGCCAGCAGCGCGCGGACTACCAATGAGCAGTTCTTC. Drawing the rest from reference TRBV9 and TRBJ2-1, the complete variable domain is DSGVTQTPKHLITATGQRVTLRCSPRSGDLSVYWYQQSLDQGLQFLIQYYNGEERAKGNILERFSAQQFPDLHSELNLSSLELGDSALYFCASSARTTNEQFFGPGTRLTVL.

This chain joins TRBV4-2 and TRBJ2-1, with 13 bases fitting TRBD2. Germline V CDR1 and CDR2: LGHNA, YNFKEQ. There are 16 residues in the CDR3. Trimming took 4 bases from V and 7 from J; bases not matched to a gene: 7. The CDR3 loop is CASSPGLAGVGNEQFF. As DNA, the CDR3 is TGTGCCAGCAGCCCCGGACTAGCGGGAGTTGGTAATGAGCAGTTCTTC.

The chain joins TRBV5-6 to TRBJ2-5; 11 positions agree with TRBD1. The CDR3 length is 17 residues. The J segment lost 2 bases and the V segment lost 4 bases, leaving 10 bases of the junction unmatched. Germline lookup yields CDR1 SGHDT and CDR2 YYEEEE. CDR3: CASSVDRGHRIQETQYF. CDR3 bases: TGTGCCAGCAGCGTGGACAGGGGGCATAGGATACAAGAGACCCAGTACTTC.

The genes are TRBV7-2 and TRBJ2-3; 7 nucleotides line up with TRBD1. The germline gives CDR1 SGHTA, CDR2 FQGNSA. The CDR3 has 13 residues. V lost 5 bases, J lost 4 bases, and 3 bases stayed unmatched. DNA for the CDR3: TGTGCCAGCAGCAGGGGGACAGCAGATACGCAGTATTTT. Its protein product is CASSRGTADTQYF.

As for this clone: A much larger clone lies one base from this, so it may be a read error. V gene TRBV6-5 combines with J gene TRBJ2-1, with D tentatively TRBD2 (6 bases). The germline V gene encodes CDR1 MNHEY and CDR2 SVGAGI. There are 15 residues in the CDR3. CDR3 sequence (DNA): TGTGCCAGCAGTCCCGGGACTTGGATGTCCAATGAGCGGTTCTTC. Amino acids: CASSPGTWMSNERFF.

Regarding this clone: The junction differs from germline at one of its ends, possibly a read error. This CDR3 reads CVSRKEKSGSDEQFF. The CDR3, as DNA: TGTGTCAGCAGAAAAGAAAAAAGCGGGAGCGATGAGCAGTTCTTC. The genes are TRBV28 and TRBJ2-1; 8 bases fit TRBD2. Germline V lookup: CDR1 MDHEN, CDR2 SYDVKM. The CDR3 runs 15 residues. Full variable domain (outside the CDR3, taken from reference TRBV28 and TRBJ2-1): DVKVTQSSRYLVKRTGEKVFLECVQDMDHENMFWYRQDPGLGLRLIYFSYDVKMKEKGDIPEGYSVSREKKERFSLILESASTNQTSMYLCVSRKEKSGSDEQFFGPGTRLTVL.